What follows are 25 T cell receptor beta chains derived from one specimen sequenced in a study of T cells expressing NK-cell markers. TCRdb reprocessed the 5' RACE reads, with one entry per CDR3 protein and no DNA. Across 150,000 or so distinct CDR3 sequences, the top ten clones capture over 35% of the sample. Sequenced sample: blood T cells: a sorted CD56 or NKG2C T cell subset, CD4+ or CD8+ T cells, or bulk PBMC T cells (not recorded which). The receptors were gathered from a woman in her fifties or sixties in good health.

This chain links TRBV28 with TRBJ1-1. Germline V gene data show CDR1 as MDHEN and CDR2 as SYDVKM. The CDR3 has 12 amino acids. This chain's CDR3 is CATAETNTEAFF.

The chain has TRBV21-1 and TRBJ2-1; the D gene TCRdb calls, TRBD1, cannot be checked with no DNA. TRBV21-1 is labeled a pseudogene. The CDR3 contains 15 residues. The CDR3 loop is CASSKEGRGDNEQFF.

The V gene is TRBV6-1, the J gene TRBJ2-1; TCRdb names TRBD1, which stays unverified in the absence of DNA. The CDR3 covers 16 residues. Germline V lookup: CDR1 MNHNS, CDR2 SASEGT. The CDR3 protein is CASSEAGQTNYNEQFF.

The rearrangement joins TRBV7-9 to TRBJ1-2; absent DNA, TCRdb's TRBD1 call cannot be checked. This CDR3 is built from 15 residues. In germline, CDR1 is SEHNR, CDR2 FQNEAQ (reference sequence). The CDR3 spells CASSLGPGGHSGYTF.

The V gene is TRBV5-1, the J gene TRBJ1-2. The CDR3 is made up of 15 amino acids. Germline CDR1 SGHRS, CDR2 YFSETQ. The CDR3 reads CASSPGRGLPYGYTF.

The rearrangement joins TRBV6-5 to TRBJ2-4; TCRdb returns TRBD1, unconfirmable since there is no DNA. The CDR3 is 13 amino acids. From germline, CDR1 is MNHEY and CDR2 SVGAGI. Here the CDR3 reads CASSYSEGDIQYF.

This chain links TRBV6-5 with TRBJ1-1. This CDR3 has 17 amino acids. Germline V gene lookup returns CDR1 MNHEY and CDR2 SVGAGI. The CDR3: CASSYKWRPRVYTEAFF.

The genes are TRBV21-1 and TRBJ2-2; TCRdb lists TRBD1, though no DNA is available to test this call. TRBV21-1 is annotated as a pseudogene. This CDR3 has 18 residues. The CDR3 reads CASSKDGVRGSNTGELFF.

The V gene is TRBV4-2, the J gene TRBJ2-7; TCRdb designates TRBD1, a call that cannot be tested without DNA. CDR3 length equals 14 residues. From germline, CDR1 is LGHNA and CDR2 YNFKEQ. This CDR3 reads CASSQGDRDYEQYF.

The rearrangement uses TRBV13 and TRBJ2-1; no DNA is available, so the TRBD1 call from TCRdb remains unchecked. Germline assignment: CDR1 PRHDT and CDR2 FYEKMQ (reference sequence). This CDR3 is 15 amino acids long. The CDR3: CASSLEARENGEQFF.

V and J are TRBV27 and TRBJ2-1; the TCRdb D gene call, TRBD2, has no DNA to confirm it. CDR1 is MNHEY and CDR2 is SMNVEV in the germline V gene (reference sequence). There are 13 residues in the CDR3. CDR3 sequence: CASSSSGYNEQFF.

The chain carries TRBV24-1 and TRBJ2-3; without DNA, the TCRdb call of TRBD2 cannot be checked. CDR1 and CDR2 (germline): KGHDR, SFDVKD. CDR3 length: 15 amino acids. The CDR3 spells CATSTLAGVVDTQYF.

The genes are TRBV27 and TRBJ2-3; TCRdb indicates TRBD2, and absent DNA this call remains unverified. CDR3 length equals 13 residues. Germline V gives CDR1 MNHEY, CDR2 SMNVEV (reference sequence). The CDR3 spells CASRPSLRDSQYF.

This rearrangement joins TRBV6-1 to TRBJ1-6; without DNA, the TCRdb call of TRBD1 cannot be checked. From germline, CDR1 is MNHNS and CDR2 SASEGT. The CDR3 runs 15 residues. CDR3 region: CASTEVRGRNSPLHF.

The V call is TRBV9, the J call TRBJ2-5; TCRdb's D call, TRBD2, is unchecked because there is no DNA. The V gene's germline CDR1 is SGDLS and CDR2 YYNGEE. The CDR3 is 15 residues long. This CDR3 reads CASSNGTFRGETQYF.

J is TRBJ2-7 and V is TRBV7-9. This CDR3 comprises 13 residues. The germline gives CDR1 SEHNR, CDR2 FQNEAQ (reference sequence). The CDR3 spells CASSSRSSYEQYF.

V and J are TRBV15 and TRBJ2-5. This CDR3 has 14 amino acids. Germline lookup yields CDR1 LNHNV and CDR2 YYDKDF (reference sequence). The CDR3 sequence: CATSREPIQETQYF.

The V call is TRBV9, the J call TRBJ1-2; TCRdb indicates TRBD1, and absent DNA this call remains unverified. This CDR3 comprises 15 residues. Germline values: CDR1 SGDLS, CDR2 YYNGEE. CDR3 protein: CASSFTGEVNNGYTF.

This chain uses TRBV9 with TRBJ2-7; the TCRdb call, TRBD2, lacks DNA for checking. This CDR3 region has 14 residues. The V gene's germline CDR1 is SGDLS and CDR2 YYNGEE. The CDR3 reads CASSAGTSGSVQYF.

This rearrangement joins TRBV5-6 to TRBJ2-1; the TRBD2 assignment by TCRdb is unverifiable without DNA. The CDR3 extends over 13 amino acids. From germline, CDR1 is SGHDT and CDR2 YYEEEE. The CDR3 protein is CASSFGSRNEQFF.

V usage is TRBV6-5 and J usage is TRBJ2-5; TCRdb indicates TRBD2, and absent DNA this call remains unverified. Germline V gene lookup returns CDR1 MNHEY and CDR2 SVGAGI. CDR3 size: 15 residues. The CDR3 region is CASSYGSGIAETQYF.

The rearrangement joins TRBV30 to TRBJ2-1. CDR3 length equals 13 residues. In germline, CDR1 is GTSNPN, CDR2 SVGIG (reference sequence). CDR3 region: CAWSLIGYNEQFF.

The rearrangement links TRBV5-6 to TRBJ1-6; without DNA, the TCRdb call of TRBD1 cannot be checked. The CDR3 loop spans 15 amino acids. CDR1 SGHDT and CDR2 YYEEEE come from the germline V gene. The CDR3 loop reads CASTTNDRGDSPLHF. The entire variable domain, with the rest obtained from reference TRBV5-6 and TRBJ1-6, is as follows: DAGVTQSPTHLIKTRGQQVTLRCSPKSGHDTVSWYQQALGQGPQFIFQYYEEEERQRGNFPDRFSGHQFPNYSSELNVNALLLGDSALYLCASTTNDRGDSPLHFGNGTRLTVT.

The chain is built from TRBV7-9 and TRBJ1-1; TCRdb indicates TRBD1, and absent DNA this call remains unverified. CDR1 is SEHNR, CDR2 FQNEAQ, per germline (reference sequence). This CDR3 region has 12 residues. This CDR3 is CASSYPGSEAFF.

The genes are TRBV24-1 and TRBJ2-5; the TRBD2 assignment by TCRdb is unverifiable without DNA. The CDR3 totals 14 residues. The germline gives CDR1 KGHDR, CDR2 SFDVKD. CDR3 residues: CATSESGDLETQYF.